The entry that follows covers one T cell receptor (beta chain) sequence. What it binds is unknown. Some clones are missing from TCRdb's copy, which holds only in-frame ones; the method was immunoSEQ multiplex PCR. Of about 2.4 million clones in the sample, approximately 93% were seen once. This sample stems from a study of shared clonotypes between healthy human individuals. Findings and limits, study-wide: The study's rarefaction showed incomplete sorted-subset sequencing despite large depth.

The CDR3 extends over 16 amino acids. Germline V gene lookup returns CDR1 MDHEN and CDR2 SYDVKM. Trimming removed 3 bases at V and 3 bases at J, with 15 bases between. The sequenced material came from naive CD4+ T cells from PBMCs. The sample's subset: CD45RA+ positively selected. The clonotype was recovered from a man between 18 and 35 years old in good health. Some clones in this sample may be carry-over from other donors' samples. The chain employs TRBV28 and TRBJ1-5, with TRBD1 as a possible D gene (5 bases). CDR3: CASSLGDRGPNQPQHF. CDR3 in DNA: TGTGCCAGCAGTTTGGGGGATCGTGGACCCAATCAGCCCCAGCATTTT.